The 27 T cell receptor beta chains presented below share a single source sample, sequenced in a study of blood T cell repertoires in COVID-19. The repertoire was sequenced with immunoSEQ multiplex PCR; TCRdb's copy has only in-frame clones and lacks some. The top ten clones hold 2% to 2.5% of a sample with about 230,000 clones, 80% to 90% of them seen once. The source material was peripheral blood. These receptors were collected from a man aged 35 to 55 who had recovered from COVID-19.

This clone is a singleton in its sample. Here the CDR3 DNA reads TGCGCCAGCAGCCCATCTAAGGGGCTGAACACTGAAGCTTTCTTT. It is translated as CASSPSKGLNTEAFF. The chain couples TRBV4-3 to TRBJ1-1, with D possibly matching TRBD1 (5 bases). V was shortened by 4 bases and J by 0 bases, with 12 bases between the two germline ends. Germline V gene data show CDR1 as LGHNA and CDR2 as YSLEER. The CDR3 consists of 15 residues.

The CDR3 DNA follows: TGTGCCAGCAGTTTATCGAACTCTTTTTCCCAGTACTTC. Its protein product is CASSLSNSFSQYF. This rearrangement joins TRBV27 to TRBJ2-5; D gene ambiguous. This CDR3 contains 13 residues. Germline V gene data show CDR1 as MNHEY and CDR2 as SMNVEV (reference sequence). V lost 0 bases, J lost 9 bases, and 11 bases lay in between.

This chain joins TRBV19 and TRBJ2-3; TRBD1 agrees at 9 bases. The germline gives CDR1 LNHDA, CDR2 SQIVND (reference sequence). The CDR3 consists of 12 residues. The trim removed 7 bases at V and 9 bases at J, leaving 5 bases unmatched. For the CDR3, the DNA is TGTGCCAGTAATGACAGGGGGGCAACGCAGTATTTT. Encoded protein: CASNDRGATQYF.

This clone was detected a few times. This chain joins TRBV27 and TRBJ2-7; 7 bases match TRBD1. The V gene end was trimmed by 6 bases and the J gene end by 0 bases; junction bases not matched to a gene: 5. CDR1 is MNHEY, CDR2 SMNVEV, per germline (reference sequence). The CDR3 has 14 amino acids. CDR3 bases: TGTGCCAGCAGAAAATGGGACAGCTCCTACGAGCAGTACTTC. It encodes CASRKWDSSYEQYF.

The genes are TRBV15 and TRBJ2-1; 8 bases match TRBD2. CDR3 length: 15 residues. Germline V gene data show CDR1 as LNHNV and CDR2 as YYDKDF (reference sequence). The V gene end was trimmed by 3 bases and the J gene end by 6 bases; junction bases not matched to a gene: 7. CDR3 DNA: TGTGCCACCAGCAGCGCCCTGGCGGGAGGCAATGAGCAGTTCTTC. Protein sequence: CATSSALAGGNEQFF.

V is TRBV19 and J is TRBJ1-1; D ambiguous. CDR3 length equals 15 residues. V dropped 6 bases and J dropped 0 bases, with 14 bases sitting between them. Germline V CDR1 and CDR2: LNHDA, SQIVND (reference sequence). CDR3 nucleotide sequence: TGTGCCAGTAGCAGAGTAGGAGGCGTGAACACTGAAGCTTTCTTT. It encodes CASSRVGGVNTEAFF.

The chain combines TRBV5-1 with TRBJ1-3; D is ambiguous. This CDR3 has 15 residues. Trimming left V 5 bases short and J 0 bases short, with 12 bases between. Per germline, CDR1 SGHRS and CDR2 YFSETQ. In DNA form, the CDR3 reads TGCGCCAGCAGACTTGGCGGCGGCTCTGGAAACACCATATATTTT. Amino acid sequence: CASRLGGGSGNTIYF.

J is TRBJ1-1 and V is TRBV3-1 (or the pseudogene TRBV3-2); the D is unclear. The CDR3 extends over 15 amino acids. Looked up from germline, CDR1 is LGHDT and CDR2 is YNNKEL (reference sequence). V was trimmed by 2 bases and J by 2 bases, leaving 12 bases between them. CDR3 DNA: TGTGCCAGCAGCCAACTGTGGCAGACAAACACTGAAGCTTTCTTT. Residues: CASSQLWQTNTEAFF.

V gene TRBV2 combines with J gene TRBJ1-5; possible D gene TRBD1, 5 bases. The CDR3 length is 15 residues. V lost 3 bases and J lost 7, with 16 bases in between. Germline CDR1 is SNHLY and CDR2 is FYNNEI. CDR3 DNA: TGTGCCAGCAGTGATGGGCAGGGATCCGGCCAGCCCCAGCATTTT. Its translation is CASSDGQGSGQPQHF.

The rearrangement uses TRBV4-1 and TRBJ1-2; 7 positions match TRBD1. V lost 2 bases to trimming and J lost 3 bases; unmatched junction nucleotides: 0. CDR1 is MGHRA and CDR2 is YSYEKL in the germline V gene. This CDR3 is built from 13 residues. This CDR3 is CASSQTGDYGYTF. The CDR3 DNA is TGCGCCAGCAGCCAAACAGGGGACTATGGCTACACCTTC.

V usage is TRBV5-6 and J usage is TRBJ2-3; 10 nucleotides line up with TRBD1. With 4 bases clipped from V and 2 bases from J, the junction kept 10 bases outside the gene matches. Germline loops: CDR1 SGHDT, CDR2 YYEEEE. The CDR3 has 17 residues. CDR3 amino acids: CASSLPGQGTLTDTQYF. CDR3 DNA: TGTGCCAGCAGCCTACCGGGACAGGGGACCCTCACAGATACGCAGTATTTT.

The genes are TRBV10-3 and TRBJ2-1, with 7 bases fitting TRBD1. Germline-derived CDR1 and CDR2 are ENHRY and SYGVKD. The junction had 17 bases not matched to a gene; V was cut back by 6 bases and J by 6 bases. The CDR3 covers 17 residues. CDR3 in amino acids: CAIRISRQGYNLNEQFF. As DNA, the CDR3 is TGTGCCATCAGGATAAGTAGACAGGGATATAATCTCAATGAGCAGTTCTTC.

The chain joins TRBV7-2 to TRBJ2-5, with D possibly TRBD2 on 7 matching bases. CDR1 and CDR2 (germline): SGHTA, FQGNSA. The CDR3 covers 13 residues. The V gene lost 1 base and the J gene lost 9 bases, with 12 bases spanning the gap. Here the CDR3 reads CASSLGWEGAQYF. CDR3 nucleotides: TGTGCCAGCAGCTTAGGGTGGGAGGGGGCCCAGTACTTC.

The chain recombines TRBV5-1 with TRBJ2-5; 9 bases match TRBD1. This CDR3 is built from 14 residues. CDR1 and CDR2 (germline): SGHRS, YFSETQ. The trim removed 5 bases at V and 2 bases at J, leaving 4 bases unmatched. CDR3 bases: TGCGCCAGCAGAGAGGGGACAGGGCAAGAGACCCAGTACTTC. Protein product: CASREGTGQETQYF.

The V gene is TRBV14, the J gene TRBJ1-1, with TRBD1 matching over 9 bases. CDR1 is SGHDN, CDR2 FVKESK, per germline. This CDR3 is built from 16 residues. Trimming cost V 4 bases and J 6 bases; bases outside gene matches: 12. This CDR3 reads CASSPWTGVNSPEAFF. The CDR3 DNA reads TGTGCCAGCAGCCCCTGGACAGGGGTTAATAGCCCTGAAGCTTTCTTT.

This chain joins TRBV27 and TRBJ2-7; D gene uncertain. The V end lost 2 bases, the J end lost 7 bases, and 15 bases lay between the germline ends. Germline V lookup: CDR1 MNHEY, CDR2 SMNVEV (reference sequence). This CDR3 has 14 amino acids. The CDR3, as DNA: TGTGCCAGCAGTTTAATGCAGGTGTCTACGGAGCAGTACTTC. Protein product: CASSLMQVSTEQYF.

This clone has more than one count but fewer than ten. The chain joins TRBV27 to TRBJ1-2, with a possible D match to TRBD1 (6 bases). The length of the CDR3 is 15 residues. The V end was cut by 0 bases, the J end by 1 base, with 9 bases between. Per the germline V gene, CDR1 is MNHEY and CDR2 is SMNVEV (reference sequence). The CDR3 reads CASSLSVRGNYGYTF. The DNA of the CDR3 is TGTGCCAGCAGTTTATCGGTCAGGGGTAACTATGGCTACACCTTC.

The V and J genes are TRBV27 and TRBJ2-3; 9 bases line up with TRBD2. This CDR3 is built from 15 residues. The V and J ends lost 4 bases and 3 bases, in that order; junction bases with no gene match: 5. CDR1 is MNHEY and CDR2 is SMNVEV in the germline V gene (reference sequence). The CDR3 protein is CASSSREGWTDTQYF. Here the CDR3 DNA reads TGTGCCAGCAGTTCGCGGGAGGGTTGGACAGATACGCAGTATTTT.

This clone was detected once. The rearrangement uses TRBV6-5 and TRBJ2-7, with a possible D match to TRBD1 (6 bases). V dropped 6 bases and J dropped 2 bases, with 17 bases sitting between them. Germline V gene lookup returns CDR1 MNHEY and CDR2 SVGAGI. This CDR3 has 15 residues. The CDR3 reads CASSTPGRGTYEQYF. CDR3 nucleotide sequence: TGTGCCAGCAGCACACCGGGCAGGGGAACCTACGAGCAGTACTTC.

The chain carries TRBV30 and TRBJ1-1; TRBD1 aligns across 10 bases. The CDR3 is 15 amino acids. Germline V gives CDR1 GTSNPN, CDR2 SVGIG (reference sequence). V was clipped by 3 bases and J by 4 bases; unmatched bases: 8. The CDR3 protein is CAWSYGTGEATEAFF. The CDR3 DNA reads TGTGCCTGGAGCTACGGGACAGGGGAAGCCACTGAAGCTTTCTTT.

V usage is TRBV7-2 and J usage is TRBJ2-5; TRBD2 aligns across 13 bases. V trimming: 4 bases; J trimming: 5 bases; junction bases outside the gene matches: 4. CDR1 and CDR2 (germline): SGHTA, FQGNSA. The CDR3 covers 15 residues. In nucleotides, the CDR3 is TGTGCCAGCAGCTACCGGACTAGCGGGAGTGAGACCCAGTACTTC. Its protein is CASSYRTSGSETQYF.

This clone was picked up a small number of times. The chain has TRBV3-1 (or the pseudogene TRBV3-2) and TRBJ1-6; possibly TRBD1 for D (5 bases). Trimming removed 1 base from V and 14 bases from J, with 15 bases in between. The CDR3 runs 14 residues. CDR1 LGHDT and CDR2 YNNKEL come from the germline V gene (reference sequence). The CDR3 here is CASSQGGRGESLHF. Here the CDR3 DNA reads TGTGCCAGCAGCCAAGGGGGCCGGGGGGAGTCCCTCCACTTT.

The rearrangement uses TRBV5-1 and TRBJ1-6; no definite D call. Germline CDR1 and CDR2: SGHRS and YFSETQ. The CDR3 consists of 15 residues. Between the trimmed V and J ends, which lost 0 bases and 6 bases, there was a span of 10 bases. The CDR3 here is CASSLVAGINSPLHF. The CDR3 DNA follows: TGCGCCAGCAGCTTGGTCGCCGGGATTAATTCACCCCTCCACTTT.

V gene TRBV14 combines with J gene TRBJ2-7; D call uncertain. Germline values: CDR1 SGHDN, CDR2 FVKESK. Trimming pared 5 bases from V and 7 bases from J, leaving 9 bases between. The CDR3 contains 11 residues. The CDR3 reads CASSDTVEQYF. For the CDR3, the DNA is TGTGCCAGCAGCGACACTGTGGAGCAGTACTTC.

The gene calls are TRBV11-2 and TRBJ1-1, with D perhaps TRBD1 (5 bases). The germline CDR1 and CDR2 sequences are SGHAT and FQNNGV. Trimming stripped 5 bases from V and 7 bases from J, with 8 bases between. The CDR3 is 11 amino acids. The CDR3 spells CASSTTVEAFF. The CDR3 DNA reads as TGTGCCAGCAGCACGACAGTTGAAGCTTTCTTT.

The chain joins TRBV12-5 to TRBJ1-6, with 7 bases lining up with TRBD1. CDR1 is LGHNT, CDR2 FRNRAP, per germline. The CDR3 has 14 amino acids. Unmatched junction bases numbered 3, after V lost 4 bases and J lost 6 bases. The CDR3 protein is CASGSRDSNSPLHF. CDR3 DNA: TGTGCTAGTGGTTCCCGGGACAGTAATTCACCCCTCCACTTT.

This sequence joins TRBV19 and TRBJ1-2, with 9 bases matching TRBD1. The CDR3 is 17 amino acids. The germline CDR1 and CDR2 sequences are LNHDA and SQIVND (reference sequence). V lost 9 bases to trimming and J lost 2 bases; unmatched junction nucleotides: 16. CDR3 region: CASHYMGQGLKNYGYTF. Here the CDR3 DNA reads TGTGCCAGCCACTACATGGGACAGGGCTTAAAAAACTATGGCTACACCTTC.